This T cell receptor beta chain was captured in a study of response to subunit inactivated influenza vaccine (dated by TCRdb to 2016 to 2019). Broadly, across the study: The study used deep quantitative T cell receptor repertoire profiling to track responses to a trivalent subunit inactivated influenza vaccine. Study-wide findings and limitations: It was suggested by the authors that each seasonal influenza vaccination may recruit only a limited number of new T cells.

Taken from the germline V gene, the CDR1 and CDR2 loops are MRHNA and SNTAGT. The CDR3 numbers 15 residues from cysteine through phenylalanine. Only the CDR3 part of the read is kept: 45 bases, read in frame from the first base. V and J are truncated by 3 bases and 0 bases respectively, leaving an intervening sequence of 10 bases. Libraries came from RT-PCR. TCRdb shows the sequencer as Illumina HiSeq 2500. TCRdb trimmed public reads at Q25 via fastp, called clones via MiXCR and kept in-frame beta chains. Merged by CDR3 protein, the rows form single entries marked with the most common genes and DNA. The sample data list a few hundred thousand distinct CDR3 sequences, and 14% of these were observed just once. The ten largest clones take up around 10% of the sample. In regard to this clonotype: No cognate antigen has been identified for it. Per-base qualities were not stored, and no clone one base away is much larger.

The clonotype comes from a middle-aged man who received an inactivated influenza vaccine. Donor details come from another sample of the same person, matched by shared clones. Sequenced here: PBMCs from blood, sampled 11 to 12 days after vaccination. The chain couples TRBV6-4 to TRBJ2-3; the best D guess is TRBD1, with 6 bases matching. The CDR3 region: CASSEDRSSTDTQYF. The DNA sequence reads TGTGCCAGCAGTGAGGACAGATCTAGCACAGATACGCAGTATTTT.